This record concerns one T cell receptor beta chain sequence. The antigen is undetermined. At one end, the junction sequence differs from germline, possibly due to a read error. Reverse transcription of around 0.45 ug total RNA with a constant-region primer produced TCR beta cDNA. Three nested multiplex PCR rounds, a slightly modified ARM-PCR method, built the TCR beta libraries. The study ran its first two PCR rounds for roughly 10 cycles each, using TRBV1-TRBV30 forward primers and a C-beta reverse primer. From the multiplex PCR reads, TCRdb called clonotypes with MiXCR, one entry per CDR3 protein. The sample has about 54,000 distinct CDR3 sequences, over 70% seen once; the top ten hold roughly 26%. The sample originates from a study of tumor-infiltrating lymphocytes in primary liver carcinoma. Study background: Tissue type made little difference to sample yields of roughly 3.5 to 7.13 million productive TCRbeta reads.

Study-wide results and limits: Tumors reached a significantly greater top-250-clone fraction than blood did (p = 0.039).

Co-extracted RNA and DNA came from approximately 20-30 mg of unsorted bulk tissue. Patients in the cohort were treatment-naive and living with chronic HBV infection. There were five separate regions sampled from each tumor. The CDR3 contains 13 residues. Germline-derived CDR1 and CDR2 are MNHEY and SVGAGI. This TCR came from a man aged 35-49 years with primary liver carcinoma and hepatitis B virus infection. J is TRBJ2-7 and V is TRBV6-5; D unresolved. The sample comprised liver tumor tissue from sampling region 2. Noted subset: tumor region T2, inferior pole. As DNA, the CDR3 is TGTGCCAGCAGTTACAGAGTTTCCTGCGAGCAGTACTTC. It codes for CASSYRVSCEQYF.